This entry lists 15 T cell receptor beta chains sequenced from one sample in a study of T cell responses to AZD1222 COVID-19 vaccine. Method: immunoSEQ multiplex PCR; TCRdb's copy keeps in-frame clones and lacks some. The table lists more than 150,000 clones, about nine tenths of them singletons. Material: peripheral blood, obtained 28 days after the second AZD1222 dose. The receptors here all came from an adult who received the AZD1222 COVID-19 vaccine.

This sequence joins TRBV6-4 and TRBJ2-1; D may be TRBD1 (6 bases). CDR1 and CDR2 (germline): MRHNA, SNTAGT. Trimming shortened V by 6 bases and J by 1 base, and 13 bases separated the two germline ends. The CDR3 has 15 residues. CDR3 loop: CASSAPTGSYNEQFF. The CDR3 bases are TGTGCCAGCAGCGCCCCTACAGGGTCCTACAATGAGCAGTTCTTC.

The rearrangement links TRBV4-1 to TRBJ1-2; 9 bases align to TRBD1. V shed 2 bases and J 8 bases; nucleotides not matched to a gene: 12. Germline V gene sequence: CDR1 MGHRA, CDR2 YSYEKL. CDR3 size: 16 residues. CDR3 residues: CASSQPTGGGFLGYTF. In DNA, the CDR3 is TGCGCCAGCAGCCAACCGACAGGGGGGGGCTTCTTGGGCTACACCTTC.

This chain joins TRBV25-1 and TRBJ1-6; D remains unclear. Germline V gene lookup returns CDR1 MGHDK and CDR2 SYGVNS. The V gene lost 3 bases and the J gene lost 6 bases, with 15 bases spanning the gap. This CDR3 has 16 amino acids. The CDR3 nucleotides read TGTGCCAGCAGTGATCGAGGGTCCGGGCCTAATTCACCCCTCCACTTT. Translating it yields CASSDRGSGPNSPLHF.

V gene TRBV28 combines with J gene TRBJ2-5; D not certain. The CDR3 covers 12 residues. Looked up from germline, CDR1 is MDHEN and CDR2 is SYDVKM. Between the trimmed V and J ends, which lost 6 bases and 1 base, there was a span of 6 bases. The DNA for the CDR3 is TGTGCCAGCAGCCTCTCCCAAGAGACCCAGTACTTC. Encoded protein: CASSLSQETQYF.

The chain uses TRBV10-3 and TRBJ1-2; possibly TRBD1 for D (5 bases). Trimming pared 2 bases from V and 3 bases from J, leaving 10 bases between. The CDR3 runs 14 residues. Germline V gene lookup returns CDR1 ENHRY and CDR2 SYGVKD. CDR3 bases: TGTGCCATCAGTGAGGAGGGGAAGGACTATGGCTACACCTTC. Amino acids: CAISEEGKDYGYTF.

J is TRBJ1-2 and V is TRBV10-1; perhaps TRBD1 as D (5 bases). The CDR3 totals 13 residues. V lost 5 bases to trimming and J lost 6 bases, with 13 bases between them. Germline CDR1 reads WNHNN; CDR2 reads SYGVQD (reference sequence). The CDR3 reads CASSLQGMDGYTF. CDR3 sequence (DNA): TGCGCCAGCAGTCTGCAGGGAATGGATGGCTACACCTTC.

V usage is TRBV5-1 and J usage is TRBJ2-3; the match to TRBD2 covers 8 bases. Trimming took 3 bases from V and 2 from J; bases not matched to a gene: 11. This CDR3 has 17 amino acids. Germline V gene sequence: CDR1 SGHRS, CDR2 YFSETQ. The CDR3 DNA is TGCGCCAGCAGCTCGATGATTTTAGCGGGGTCCACAGATACGCAGTATTTT. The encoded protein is CASSSMILAGSTDTQYF.

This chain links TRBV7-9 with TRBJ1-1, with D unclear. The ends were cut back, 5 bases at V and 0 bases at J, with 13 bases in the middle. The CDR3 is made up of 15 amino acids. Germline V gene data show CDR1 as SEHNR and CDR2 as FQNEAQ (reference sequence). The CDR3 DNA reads TGTGCCAGCAGCCCTCCGATCCTTATGAACACTGAAGCTTTCTTT. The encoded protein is CASSPPILMNTEAFF.

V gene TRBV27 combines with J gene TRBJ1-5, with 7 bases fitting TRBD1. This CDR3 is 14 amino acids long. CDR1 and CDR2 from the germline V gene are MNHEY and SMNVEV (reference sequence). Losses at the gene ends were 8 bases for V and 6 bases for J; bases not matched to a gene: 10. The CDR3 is CASGIQGRGQPQHF. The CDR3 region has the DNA TGTGCCAGCGGGATACAGGGGCGAGGTCAGCCCCAGCATTTT.

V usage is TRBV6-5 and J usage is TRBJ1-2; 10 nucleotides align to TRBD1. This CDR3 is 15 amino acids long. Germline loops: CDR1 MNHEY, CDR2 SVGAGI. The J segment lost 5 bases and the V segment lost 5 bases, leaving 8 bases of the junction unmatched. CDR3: CASSRDRGAGYGYTF. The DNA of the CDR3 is TGTGCCAGCAGTCGGGACAGGGGAGCGGGGTATGGCTACACCTTC.

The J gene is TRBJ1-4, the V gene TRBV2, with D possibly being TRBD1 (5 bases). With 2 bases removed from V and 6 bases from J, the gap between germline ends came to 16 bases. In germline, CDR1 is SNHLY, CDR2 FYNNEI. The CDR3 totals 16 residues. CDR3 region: CASSEQRLRDHEKLFF. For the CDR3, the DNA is TGTGCCAGCAGTGAACAACGTCTCAGGGACCATGAAAAACTGTTTTTT.

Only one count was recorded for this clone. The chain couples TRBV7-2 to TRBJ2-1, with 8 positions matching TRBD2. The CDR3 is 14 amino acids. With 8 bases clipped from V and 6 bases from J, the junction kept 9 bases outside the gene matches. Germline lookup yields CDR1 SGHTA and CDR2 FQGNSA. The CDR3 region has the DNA TGTGCCAGCGGGCAGCGGGAGAGGATCAATGAGCAGTTCTTC. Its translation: CASGQRERINEQFF.

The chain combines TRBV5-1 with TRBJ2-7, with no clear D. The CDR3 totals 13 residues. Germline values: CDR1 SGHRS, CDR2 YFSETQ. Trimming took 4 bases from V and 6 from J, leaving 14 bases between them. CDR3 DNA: TGCGCCAGCAGCCTAGTGAGTAATGTCGAGCAGTACTTC. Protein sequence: CASSLVSNVEQYF.

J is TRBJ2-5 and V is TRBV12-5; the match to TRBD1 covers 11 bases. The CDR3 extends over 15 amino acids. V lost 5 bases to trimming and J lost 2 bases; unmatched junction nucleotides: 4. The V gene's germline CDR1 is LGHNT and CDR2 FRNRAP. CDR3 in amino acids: CASGSGQGAQETQYF. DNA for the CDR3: TGTGCTAGTGGTAGCGGACAGGGGGCTCAAGAGACCCAGTACTTC.

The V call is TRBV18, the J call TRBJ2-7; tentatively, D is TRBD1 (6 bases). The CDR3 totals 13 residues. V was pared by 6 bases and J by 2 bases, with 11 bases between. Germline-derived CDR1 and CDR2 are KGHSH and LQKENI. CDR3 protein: CASSRGQTYEQYF. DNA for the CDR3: TGTGCCAGCTCCCGCGGACAGACCTACGAGCAGTACTTC.